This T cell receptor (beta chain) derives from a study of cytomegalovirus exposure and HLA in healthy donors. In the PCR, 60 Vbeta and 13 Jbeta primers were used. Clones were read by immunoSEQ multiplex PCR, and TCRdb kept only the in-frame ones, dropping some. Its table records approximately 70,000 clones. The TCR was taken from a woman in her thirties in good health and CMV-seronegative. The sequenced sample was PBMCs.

CDR3 sequence: CASSQEGSGQNYGYTF. CDR3 bases: TGTGCCAGCAGCCAAGAAGGGTCGGGACAGAACTATGGCTACACCTTC. The chain is built from TRBV4-2 and TRBJ1-2; TRBD1 matches at 7 bases. Looked up from germline, CDR1 is LGHNA and CDR2 is YNFKEQ. V trimming: 0 bases; J trimming: 2 bases; junction bases outside the gene matches: 6. CDR3 length: 16 amino acids.